The 19 T cell receptor beta chains given below trace back to one sample, sequenced in a study of vaccination and CD4 T cells after COVID-19. As for treatment: roughly ten-day PBMC culture with coronavirus spike peptide pools or control peptides (ViraFEST assay). The Oncomine TCR Beta short-read assay sequenced DNA from cultured CD4+ T cells. TCRdb re-analysed the PCR reads in MiXCR, keeping a single row per CDR3 protein. The repertoire holds 3,000 to 3,500 distinct CDR3 sequences, with approximately 80% as singletons. Their specific antigens are unknown. Sequenced input: CD4+ T cells from blood, cultured in vitro. The receptors originated from a human donor who had recovered from COVID-19.

This chain uses TRBV20-1 with TRBJ1-6, with D unclear. This CDR3 spans 16 amino acids. Germline V CDR1 and CDR2: DFQATT, SNEGSKA (reference sequence). V lost 3 bases to trimming and J lost 6 bases, with 18 bases between them. CDR3 coding DNA: TGCAGTGCTAGGCCCTCGGGGATAGGGTCTAATTCACCCCTCCACTTT. Translating it yields CSARPSGIGSNSPLHF.

The chain employs TRBV5-1 and TRBJ2-2; weak D call: TRBD2 (5 bases). CDR3 size: 16 residues. V was clipped by 4 bases and J by 4 bases, with 17 bases between them. CDR1 and CDR2 from the germline V gene are SGHRS and YFSETQ. The CDR3 DNA follows: TGCGCCAGCAGCACCCTAGGACTGGGCCCCACCGGGGAGCTGTTTTTT. It codes for CASSTLGLGPTGELFF. Using reference TRBV5-1 and TRBJ2-2 for the parts outside the CDR3, the full variable domain is KAGVTQTPRYLIKTRGQQVTLSCSPISGHRSVSWYQQTPGQGLQFLFEYFSETQRNKGNFPGRFSGRQFSNSRSEMNVSTLELGDSALYLCASSTLGLGPTGELFFGEGSRLTVL.

CDR3 in amino acids: CASRNGENSPLHF. CDR3 nucleotides: TGTGCCAGCAGAAACGGGGAAAATTCACCCCTCCACTTT. The rearrangement links TRBV6-2 or TRBV6-3 to TRBJ1-6; no definite D call. The ends were cut back, 6 bases at V and 7 bases at J, with 10 bases in the middle. Per germline, CDR1 MNHEY and CDR2 SVGEGT. The CDR3 totals 13 residues.

The chain combines TRBV20-1 with TRBJ2-2, with 9 bases aligning to TRBD2. The V segment lost 0 bases and the J segment 4 bases; nucleotides outside the gene matches: 3. This CDR3 contains 15 residues. The V gene's germline CDR1 is DFQATT and CDR2 SNEGSKA (reference sequence). CDR3 sequence (DNA): TGCAGTGCTAGAGAAAGCGGGGGGAGCACCGGGGAGCTGTTTTTT. Its protein product is CSARESGGSTGELFF.

The chain uses TRBV20-1 and TRBJ2-3, with D possibly matching TRBD2 (6 bases). The germline V gene encodes CDR1 DFQATT and CDR2 SNEGSKA (reference sequence). Trimming pared 6 bases from V and 0 bases from J, leaving 16 bases between. CDR3 length: 15 amino acids. CDR3 coding DNA: TGCAGTGCCCCGGTCGGGAGCGGAAGCACAGATACGCAGTATTTT. This translates into CSAPVGSGSTDTQYF.

The chain has TRBV11-2 and TRBJ1-6; D remains ambiguous. Germline CDR1 reads SGHAT; CDR2 reads FQNNGV. V lost 2 bases and J lost 9, with 17 bases in between. The length of the CDR3 is 16 residues. This chain's CDR3 is CASSLNVGLSSSPLHF. The CDR3 DNA reads TGTGCCAGCAGCTTAAATGTGGGGTTAAGTTCTTCACCCCTCCACTTT.

This chain links TRBV6-5 with TRBJ1-2; a possible D gene is TRBD1 (5 bases). The CDR3 loop spans 16 amino acids. The germline V gene encodes CDR1 MNHEY and CDR2 SVGAGI. V lost 0 bases and J 6 bases, leaving 17 bases between the germline ends. In DNA, the CDR3 is TGTGCCAGCAGTTACTCGTCCGGACTCCAGGGCCATGGCTACACCTTC. It translates to CASSYSSGLQGHGYTF.

The chain combines TRBV6-1 with TRBJ1-6; a weak D match, TRBD1 (5 bases). CDR1 and CDR2 from the germline V gene are MNHNS and SASEGT. The CDR3 contains 15 residues. V lost 8 bases, J lost 8 bases, and 19 bases lay in between. Here the CDR3 DNA reads TGTGCCAGCTCTCTAAAGGCCAGGGACGATTCACCCCTCCACTTT. It translates to CASSLKARDDSPLHF.

The chain employs TRBV12-3 or TRBV12-4 and TRBJ1-5; D is undetermined. Trimming removed 4 bases at V and 3 bases at J, with 19 bases between. This CDR3 comprises 17 residues. The DNA for the CDR3 is TGTGCCAGCAGTTGGGAAAACAGAAGAACTCCCAATCAGCCCCAGCATTTT. Encoded protein: CASSWENRRTPNQPQHF.

This chain joins TRBV20-1 and TRBJ2-5, with 15 bases aligning to TRBD2. Germline V lookup: CDR1 DFQATT, CDR2 SNEGSKA (reference sequence). J was trimmed by 7 bases and V by 2 bases; bases with no gene match: 8. The CDR3 spans 16 residues. The CDR3 DNA follows: TGCAGTGCTAGACCGCGGACTAGCGGGGGGGCCTCGACCCAGTACTTC. Its protein product is CSARPRTSGGASTQYF.

This clonotype was found a few times. The chain employs TRBV6-2 or TRBV6-3 and TRBJ1-6; D is perhaps TRBD1 (5 bases). The CDR3 extends over 17 amino acids. Germline loops: CDR1 MNHEY, CDR2 SVGEGT. V dropped 3 bases and J dropped 3 bases, with 15 bases sitting between them. In DNA form, the CDR3 reads TGTGCCAGCAGTTATCGGGACCACAAGCGCTATAATTCACCCCTCCACTTT. It specifies CASSYRDHKRYNSPLHF.

The rearrangement uses TRBV27 and TRBJ1-2; perhaps TRBD1 as D (5 bases). This CDR3 comprises 16 residues. Germline lookup yields CDR1 MNHEY and CDR2 SMNVEV (reference sequence). V lost 2 bases to trimming and J lost 5 bases, with 18 bases between them. CDR3 in amino acids: CASSLGGWGAVYGYTF. In DNA form, the CDR3 reads TGTGCCAGCAGTTTAGGCGGATGGGGCGCAGTGTATGGCTACACCTTC.

V and J are TRBV27 and TRBJ2-6; D remains ambiguous. The CDR3 length is 15 residues. V was clipped by 8 bases and J by 1 base, with 12 bases between them. Germline assignment: CDR1 MNHEY and CDR2 SMNVEV (reference sequence). In DNA form, the CDR3 reads TGTGCCAGCCTAAGGACGTTATCTGGGGCCAACGTCCTGACTTTC. It yields the protein CASLRTLSGANVLTF. The full variable domain, rest sourced from reference TRBV27 and TRBJ2-6, is EAQVTQNPRYLITVTGKKLTVTCSQNMNHEYMSWYRQDPGLGLRQIYYSMNVEVTDKGDVPEGYKVSRKEKRNFPLILESPSPNQTSLYFCASLRTLSGANVLTFGAGSRLTVL.

The chain couples TRBV5-1 to TRBJ2-3; D is perhaps TRBD2 (5 bases). The germline CDR1 and CDR2 sequences are SGHRS and YFSETQ. The CDR3 runs 16 residues. V lost 0 bases, J lost 0 bases, and 11 bases lay in between. CDR3 region: CASSLDSGASTDTQYF. The DNA for the CDR3 is TGCGCCAGCAGCTTGGACAGCGGAGCGAGCACAGATACGCAGTATTTT.

The J gene is TRBJ1-2, the V gene TRBV27, with TRBD1 matching over 8 bases. The CDR3 loop spans 14 amino acids. The germline V gene encodes CDR1 MNHEY and CDR2 SMNVEV (reference sequence). Unmatched junction bases numbered 8, after V lost 3 bases and J lost 8 bases. For the CDR3, the DNA is TGTGCCAGCAGTTTCTCCGGACAGGGTGAGGGCTACACCTTC. Protein sequence: CASSFSGQGEGYTF.

The V and J genes are TRBV6-5 and TRBJ1-2; D not resolved. Trimming took 0 bases from V and 2 from J, leaving 22 bases between them. CDR3 length: 19 amino acids. Germline loops: CDR1 MNHEY, CDR2 SVGAGI. The CDR3 nucleotides are TGTGCCAGCAGTTACTCGATGGAGAAGGGAGGACCACCAAACTATGGCTACACCTTC. Encoded protein: CASSYSMEKGGPPNYGYTF.

This clonotype is a singleton in its sample. The chain employs TRBV10-3 and TRBJ1-5; no clear D. From germline, CDR1 is ENHRY and CDR2 SYGVKD. The CDR3 consists of 13 residues. Trimming cost V 2 bases and J 6 bases, with 8 bases left between them. The CDR3 nucleotides are TGTGCCATCAGTGAGGGTTCGGGTCAGCCCCAGCATTTT. Translating gives CAISEGSGQPQHF.

The V call is TRBV12-3 or TRBV12-4, the J call TRBJ1-2, with D unclear. This CDR3 has 13 amino acids. V was cut by 7 bases and J by 1 base, with 10 bases left in between. CDR3 bases: TGTGCCAGCACCTATTTGAGTAACTATGGCTACACCTTC. Protein product: CASTYLSNYGYTF.

The J gene is TRBJ1-2, the V gene TRBV2; 8 bases line up with TRBD1. From germline, CDR1 is SNHLY and CDR2 FYNNEI. There are 15 residues in the CDR3. J was trimmed by 2 bases and V by 5 bases; bases with no gene match: 7. The CDR3 loop is CASSKGQGQNYGYTF. Written as DNA, the CDR3 is TGTGCCAGCAGTAAAGGACAGGGCCAGAACTATGGCTACACCTTC. Full variable domain (outside the CDR3, taken from reference TRBV2 and TRBJ1-2): EPEVTQTPSHQVTQMGQEVILRCVPISNHLYFYWYRQILGQKVEFLVSFYNNEISEKSEIFDDQFSVERPDGSNFTLKIRSTKLEDSAMYFCASSKGQGQNYGYTFGSGTRLTVV.